Listed below are T cell receptor beta chains from one sample, sequenced in a study of cytomegalovirus exposure and HLA in healthy donors. The table came from immunoSEQ multiplex PCR; TCRdb's copy has only in-frame clones and leaves some out. The sample consists of about 110,000 clones, less than 85% of them appearing once. The sample comprised PBMCs. The origin of the receptors is a man between 18 and 35 years old in good health and CMV-seronegative. Both conserved end residues are part of each CDR3. Each record gives: D gene, J gene, V gene, clone size, CDR3 DNA, CDR3 protein. A D gene is named only where the DNA matches it firmly. Only some rows state a clone size, as once, few, many or a class for expanded clones.

TRBD1	TRBJ1-6	TRBV2	NA	TGTGCCAGCAGTTGGGACAGGGCGTCGGGCTCCTATAATTCACCCCTCCACTTT	CASSWDRASGSYNSPLHF
NA	TRBJ1-4	TRBV11-1	NA	TGTGCCAGCAGCTTAGGAGGGCCTAATGAAAAACTGTTTTTT	CASSLGGPNEKLFF
NA	TRBJ2-5	TRBV2	few	TGTGCCAGCAGCTCCCCGGTACAGACCCAGTACTTC	CASSSPVQTQYF
TRBD2	TRBJ2-3	TRBV4-3	NA	TGCGCCAGCAGCCAAGGCGGCGGGGGGGCTATTGATACGCAGTATTTT	CASSQGGGGAIDTQYF
NA	TRBJ2-1	TRBV2	NA	TGTGCCAGCAGGCACGGTGAGCAGTTCTTC	CASRHGEQFF
NA	TRBJ1-5	TRBV6-1	few	TGTGCCAGCAGTGAAAATTCGGAGCTGAAGCCCCAGCATTTT	CASSENSELKPQHF
TRBD1	TRBJ1-6	TRBV2	NA	TGTGCCAGCAGATCTGGACAGGGAAATTCACCCCTCCACTTT	CASRSGQGNSPLHF
TRBD2	TRBJ2-7	TRBV27	NA	TGTGCCAGCACCGGGGGGGCAGGGTCGCGGGAGCAGTACTTC	CASTGGAGSREQYF
NA	TRBJ1-2	TRBV5-6	few	TGTGCCAGCAGCGAAAACGGTTTGGGGAGGAGTTCCTATGGCTACACCTTC	CASSENGLGRSSYGYTF
TRBD1	TRBJ2-1	TRBV7-9	once	TGTGCCAGCAGCACCACCGGGACAGGGGCCTCCTACAATGAGCAGTTCTTC	CASSTTGTGASYNEQFF
TRBD2	TRBJ2-7	TRBV19	NA	TGTGCCAGTAGTATAGGAAGCGGGGGGCCAGGCTACGAGCAGTACTTC	CASSIGSGGPGYEQYF
NA	TRBJ2-4	TRBV5-6	few	TGTGCCAGCAGCTTGGTAGGAGCGAACATTCAGTACTTC	CASSLVGANIQYF